Described below is a single T cell receptor (beta chain) sequence and its context. V gave up 3 bases and J gave up 1 base, with 10 bases separating them. Germline-derived CDR1 and CDR2 are SGHTS and YDEGEE. The length of the CDR3 is 14 residues. Source study methods: Cell counts per sample came from amplifying reference gene primers. The method was immunoSEQ multiplex PCR; TCRdb's version includes in-frame clones alone and lacks a portion of them. V and J calls and clone size follow that table, whereas D and trimming were derived from the DNA. The table has tens of thousands of clones, 65% to 90% seen once. The data belong to a study of blood T cell repertoires in COVID-19. The wider study: Some COVID-19 samples were acute and others convalescent; all came from the United States, Italy and Spain. T cells, B-cell-depleted T cells, or PBMCs provided the cDNA or gDNA that served as material.

The V and J genes are TRBV5-8 and TRBJ2-5; weak D call: TRBD1 (5 bases). The TCR was taken from an elderly man with acute or convalescent COVID-19. Material: peripheral blood. The DNA for the CDR3 is TGTGCCAGCAGCTCCCGGACAACCCAAGAGACCCAGTACTTC. It is translated as CASSSRTTQETQYF.